This T cell receptor (beta chain) stems from a study of blood T cell repertoires in COVID-19. Looking at the study overall: Donors in the United States, Italy and Spain gave samples during acute or convalescent COVID-19.

This CDR3 region has 14 residues. Deletions cut 2 bases from V and 8 bases from J, with 15 bases between. Germline V CDR1 and CDR2: MNHEY, SVGEGT. In Seattle, patients joined the study during active infection and were tracked longitudinally. The authors' processing: Nucleated cell number was recorded as an estimate derived from reference gene primer amplification. TCRdb keeps only in-frame clones here, not all; method: immunoSEQ multiplex PCR. The DNA gave D and trimming, while V, J and clone size come from that table. The sample lists 350,000 to 450,000 clones; 70% to 90% were seen once. This receptor was identified in a woman aged 60-75 years with COVID-19, enrolled during active disease. Sequencing was done on a sample of peripheral blood. The gene calls are TRBV6-2 or TRBV6-3 and TRBJ1-2; possible D gene TRBD1, 6 bases. The CDR3 DNA sequence: TGTGCCAGCAGTTACAGGGGGTCGTTGAAGGGCTACACCTTC. Residues: CASSYRGSLKGYTF.